Included here is one T cell receptor (beta chain) sequence, with context. This clonotype was seen a few times. Its antigen is not yet known. No quality values exist for individual bases; no much larger clone is one base distant. The CDR3 measures 17 amino acids from cysteine to phenylalanine. Only the CDR3 DNA is retained, 51 bases long and in frame from the first base. CDR1 SGHVS and CDR2 FQNEAQ are derived from the germline V gene. Relative to germline, V is missing 1 base and J is missing 2 bases, with 10 bases of the junction outside any gene match. Set within a cohort of healthcare workers in London, UK, this nested case-control study involved weekly PCR testing of nasopharyngeal swabs along with blood sampling. Healthcare workers were recruited during the week of the UK lockdown, between 23 and 31 March 2020, and followed weekly for up to 16 weeks. Receptor libraries were prepared by 5' RACE. For sequencing, a NextSeq 500 was employed. To correct for sequencing error and PCR bias, the TCR library protocol tagged individual cDNA molecules with unique molecular identifiers. Sequencing covered both TCR alpha and beta chains, and within each sample the abundances of alpha and beta sequences were tightly co-correlated. Under the source paper's analysis protocol: Decombinator V4 was used to annotate the V gene, J gene and CDR3 of the TCR sequences. Expanded TCRs were defined as changing significantly between any two time points under a Poisson model with p below 0.0001. TCR abundances were normalised to the total number of TCRs sequenced per sample and were expressed as counts per million. TRAV1-2 paired with TRAJ12, TRAJ20 or TRAJ33 defined MAIT TCRs, while TRAV10 paired with TRAJ18 defined iNKT TCRs. A search of VDJdb, accessed on 1 November 2021, was run for TCRs annotated to CMV, EBV and SARS-CoV-2, with TCRs annotated for multiple antigens excluded. Through fastp at Q25 and MiXCR, TCRdb rebuilt clones from the public reads, retaining in-frame beta chains. CDR3 protein duplicates are merged, each entry listing the most common genes and DNA. TCRdb, rather than the study authors, made the V and J calls. Within this sample are about 64,000 distinct CDR3 sequences, with around 12% of them counted one time only. More than 1.2% of the sample is in the top ten clones.

This sample is drawn from a study of early T cells in non-severe SARS-CoV-2 infection (dated by TCRdb to about 2021). Context from the whole study: Because TCR sequencing relied on bulk RNA taken from unsorted whole blood, pairing of alpha and beta chains was not possible.

Broader findings and caveats from the paper: VDJdb matching was skewed toward anti-spike CD8 responses, so virus-specific expansions were likely underestimated and private and CD4 specificities were missed.

The chain couples TRBV7-8 to TRBJ1-2, with TRBD1 matching 7 junction bases. Sequencing used whole blood, obtained at baseline. The clonotype was recovered from an adult who was a healthcare worker with PCR-confirmed SARS-CoV-2 infection or an uninfected control (not recorded which). At the DNA level, the sequence is TGTGCCAGCAGCTTAGGGATCTTGGGCAGGGGGAACTATGGCTACACCTTC. Its translation reads: CASSLGILGRGNYGYTF.